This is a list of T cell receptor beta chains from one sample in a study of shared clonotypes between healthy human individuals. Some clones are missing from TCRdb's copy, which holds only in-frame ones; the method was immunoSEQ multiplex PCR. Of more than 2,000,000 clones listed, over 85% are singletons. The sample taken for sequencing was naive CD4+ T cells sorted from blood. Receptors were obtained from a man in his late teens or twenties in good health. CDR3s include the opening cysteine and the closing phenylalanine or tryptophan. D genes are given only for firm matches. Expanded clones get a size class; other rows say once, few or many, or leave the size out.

DNA: TGTGCCACCAGCAGAACCTCGTTTGCGGGAGGGACCCCCGGGGAGCTGTTTTTT; CDR3: CATSRTSFAGGTPGELFF; J: TRBJ2-2; D: TRBD2; V: TRBV15; size: .
DNA: TGTGCCAGCAGACCCGGGACAGGGCCAGCAGGTACAGATACGCAGTATTTT; CDR3: CASRPGTGPAGTDTQYF; J: TRBJ2-3; D: TRBD1; V: TRBV2; size: .
DNA: TGTGCCAGCAGTTTTGCGTCGGGTAATCAGCCCCAGCATTTT; CDR3: CASSFASGNQPQHF; J: TRBJ1-5; D: .; V: TRBV28; size: .
DNA: TGTGCCAGCAGCTTACGAGGAGCGAAGGGGGACTACGAGCAGTACTTC; CDR3: CASSLRGAKGDYEQYF; J: TRBJ2-7; D: .; V: TRBV7-9; size: .
DNA: TGCGCCAGCAGCCAAGATAGAGGGTACGGTTCACCCCTCCACTTT; CDR3: CASSQDRGYGSPLHF; J: TRBJ1-6; D: .; V: TRBV4-3; size: .
DNA: TGTGCCAGTAGTTCCGGACCGGGGAATTCACCCCTCCACTTT; CDR3: CASSSGPGNSPLHF; J: TRBJ1-6; D: .; V: TRBV19; size: .
DNA: TGTGCCAGTAGTATTTGGACTAGCGTCGTTGTGGACTCCTACGAGCAGTACTTC; CDR3: CASSIWTSVVVDSYEQYF; J: TRBJ2-7; D: TRBD2; V: TRBV19; size: .
DNA: TGTGCCAGCAGTTACACTCCCGGGGAGCTGTTTTTT; CDR3: CASSYTPGELFF; J: TRBJ2-2; D: .; V: TRBV6-5; size: .
DNA: TGTGCCAGCAGTGAATCGGGGTTCTCCTACGAGCAGTACTTC; CDR3: CASSESGFSYEQYF; J: TRBJ2-7; D: .; V: TRBV6-1; size: .
DNA: TGTGCCAGCAGCAGGGGACGGACGAATTCACCCCTCCACTTT; CDR3: CASSRGRTNSPLHF; J: TRBJ1-6; D: .; V: TRBV28; size: .
DNA: TGTGCCAGCAGCTTGGCGGGAACTTATGGCTACACCTTC; CDR3: CASSLAGTYGYTF; J: TRBJ1-2; D: .; V: TRBV5-4; size: .
DNA: TGCAGCGTCAACCCGAGCTCGGGCTTAAACAATGAGCAGTTCTTC; CDR3: CSVNPSSGLNNEQFF; J: TRBJ2-1; D: .; V: TRBV29-1; size: .
DNA: TGTGCCAGCACGGAGGGGGACAGGGGTAGCTCTGGGGCCAACGTCCTGACTTTC; CDR3: CASTEGDRGSSGANVLTF; J: TRBJ2-6; D: TRBD1; V: TRBV5-4; size: .
DNA: TGTGCCAGTAGTCCGGGGGGCCAGGCCTTCTTTACCTACGAGCAGTACTTC; CDR3: CASSPGGQAFFTYEQYF; J: TRBJ2-7; D: .; V: TRBV19; size: .
DNA: TGTGCCAGCAGCTTGAGACAACTAAGCTCCTACGAGCAGTACTTC; CDR3: CASSLRQLSSYEQYF; J: TRBJ2-7; D: .; V: TRBV5-6; size: .
DNA: TGTGCCAGCAGCTTGGGTGGGATACCCCGCACAGATACGCAGTATTTT; CDR3: CASSLGGIPRTDTQYF; J: TRBJ2-3; D: .; V: TRBV5-4; size: .
DNA: TGTGCCTGGAGGCCTACTCTCATCCCCAACACTGAAGCTTTCTTT; CDR3: CAWRPTLIPNTEAFF; J: TRBJ1-1; D: .; V: TRBV30; size: .
DNA: TGTGCCAGCAGGGGGGAGACTAGCGGGAGGCACGAGCAGTACTTC; CDR3: CASRGETSGRHEQYF; J: TRBJ2-7; D: TRBD2; V: TRBV28; size: .
DNA: TGTGCCAGCAGTGGTTGGAGCTCTGGGGCCAACGTCCTGACTTTC; CDR3: CASSGWSSGANVLTF; J: TRBJ2-6; D: .; V: TRBV6-1; size: .
DNA: TGTGCCAGCACTCAGCGGGGAGGGCACGAGACCCAGTACTTC; CDR3: CASTQRGGHETQYF; J: TRBJ2-5; D: TRBD2; V: TRBV6-1; size: once
DNA: TGTGCCAGCAGCTTGGGTCAGGGGCTAGGAAATGAGCAGTTCTTC; CDR3: CASSLGQGLGNEQFF; J: TRBJ2-1; D: .; V: TRBV5-4; size: .
DNA: TGTGCCAGCATTTCCGGGACAGTTAACACCGGGGAGCTGTTTTTT; CDR3: CASISGTVNTGELFF; J: TRBJ2-2; D: TRBD1; V: TRBV6-1; size: .
DNA: TGTGCCAGCAGTAGGGGTGCCGGGGAGCTGTTTTTT; CDR3: CASSRGAGELFF; J: TRBJ2-2; D: .; V: TRBV28; size: .
DNA: TGTGCCTGGGGTGGAGGGACAGGGGTTCAGCCCCAGCATTTT; CDR3: CAWGGGTGVQPQHF; J: TRBJ1-5; D: TRBD1; V: TRBV30; size: .
DNA: TGTGCCACCAGCAGAGTGGACAGGGTAACGACAGCAACTAATGAAAAACTGTTTTTT; CDR3: CATSRVDRVTTATNEKLFF; J: TRBJ1-4; D: TRBD1; V: TRBV15; size: .
DNA: TGCGCCAGCAGTGTGGGGGGCTCCTCTGGGGCCAACGTCCTGACTTTC; CDR3: CASSVGGSSGANVLTF; J: TRBJ2-6; D: .; V: TRBV5-1; size: .
DNA: TGCGCCAGCAGCTTCGGGGAGAGGGGTACTGAAGCTTTCTTT; CDR3: CASSFGERGTEAFF; J: TRBJ1-1; D: .; V: TRBV5-1; size: .